The clone carrying this T cell receptor beta chain appeared many times. Antigen unknown. The data originate from a study of T-cell reconstitution after alpha-beta-depleted transplantation in children. Regarding the study as a whole: Some patients' high day-60 TCRbeta diversity was traced to surviving recipient T cells and thymic progenitors. Reportedly, only several hundred clones from non-depleted graft cells drove alpha-beta T-cell counts at about two months.

Trimming pared 2 bases from V and 0 bases from J, leaving 19 bases between. The CDR3 is 18 amino acids. Per germline, CDR1 MDHEN and CDR2 SYDVKM. It was with unique molecular identifiers that the TCRbeta library was prepared. TCRdb redid the calling of the PCR reads with MiXCR, one entry per CDR3 protein. The data contain 40,000 to 60,000 distinct CDR3 sequences, roughly 8.7% of them singletons. V and J are TRBV28 and TRBJ2-5; D might be TRBD1 or TRBD2, each matching 7 bases. This TCR came from a male patient between 2 and 9 years old who had a stem cell transplant for chronic granulomatous disease, so the T cells may come from the graft donor. Material: PBMCs, mostly from graft donor cells, obtained 60 days after TCRalphabeta/CD19-depleted stem cell transplant. This CDR3 reads CASSLPGAGGAYQETQYF. In nucleotides, the CDR3 is TGTGCCAGCAGTTTACCCGGGGCAGGGGGGGCCTACCAAGAGACCCAGTACTTC.